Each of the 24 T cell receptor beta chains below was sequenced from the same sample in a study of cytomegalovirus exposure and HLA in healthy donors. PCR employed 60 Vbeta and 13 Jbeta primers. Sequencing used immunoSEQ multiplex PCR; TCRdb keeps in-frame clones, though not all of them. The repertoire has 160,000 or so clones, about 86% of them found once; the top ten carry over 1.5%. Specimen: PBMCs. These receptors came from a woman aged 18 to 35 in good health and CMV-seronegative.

The CDR3 DNA reads TGCGCCAGCAGCCAACTGGGCGAAGTAACCGGGGCCAACGTCCTGACTTTC. It yields the protein CASSQLGEVTGANVLTF. The chain links TRBV4-1 to TRBJ2-6, with no clear D. Germline V lookup: CDR1 MGHRA, CDR2 YSYEKL. This CDR3 region has 17 residues. Between the trimmed V and J ends, which lost 2 bases and 4 bases, there was a span of 15 bases.

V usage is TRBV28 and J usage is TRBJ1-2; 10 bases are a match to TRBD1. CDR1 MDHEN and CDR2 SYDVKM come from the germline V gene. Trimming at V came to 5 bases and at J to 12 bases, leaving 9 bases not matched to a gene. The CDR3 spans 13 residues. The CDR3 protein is CASSPRDRGSHTF. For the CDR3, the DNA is TGTGCCAGCAGTCCCCGGGACAGGGGCTCCCACACCTTC.

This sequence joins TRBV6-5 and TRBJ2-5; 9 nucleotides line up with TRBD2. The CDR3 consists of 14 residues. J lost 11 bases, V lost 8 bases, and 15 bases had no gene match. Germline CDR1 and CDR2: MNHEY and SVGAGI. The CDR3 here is CASGTAIAGEKQYF. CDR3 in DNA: TGTGCCAGCGGTACGGCAATAGCGGGAGAGAAGCAGTACTTC.

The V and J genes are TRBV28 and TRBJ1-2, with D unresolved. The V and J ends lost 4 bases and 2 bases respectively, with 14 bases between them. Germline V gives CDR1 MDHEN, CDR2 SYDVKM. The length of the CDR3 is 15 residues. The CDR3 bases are TGTGCCAGCAGTTCCCCATCGGGAGGGAACTATGGCTACACCTTC. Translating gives CASSSPSGGNYGYTF.

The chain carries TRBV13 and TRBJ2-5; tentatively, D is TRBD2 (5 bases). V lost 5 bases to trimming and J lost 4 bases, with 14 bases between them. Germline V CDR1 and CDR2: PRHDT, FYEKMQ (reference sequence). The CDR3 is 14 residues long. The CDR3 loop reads CASSVRSRAETQYF. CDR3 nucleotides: TGTGCCAGCAGCGTACGATCGAGGGCAGAGACCCAGTACTTC. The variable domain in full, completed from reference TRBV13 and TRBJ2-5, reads AAGVIQSPRHLIKEKRETATLKCYPIPRHDTVYWYQQGPGQDPQFLISFYEKMQSDKGSIPDRFSAQQFSDYHSELNMSSLELGDSALYFCASSVRSRAETQYFGPGTRLLVL.

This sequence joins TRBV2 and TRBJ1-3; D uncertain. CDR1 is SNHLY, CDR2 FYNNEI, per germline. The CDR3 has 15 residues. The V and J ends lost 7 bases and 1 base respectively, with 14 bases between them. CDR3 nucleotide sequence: TGTGCCAGCAAGGCCAGGCTCCTTTCTGGAAACACCATATATTTT. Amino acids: CASKARLLSGNTIYF. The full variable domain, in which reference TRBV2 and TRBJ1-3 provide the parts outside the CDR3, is EPEVTQTPSHQVTQMGQEVILRCVPISNHLYFYWYRQILGQKVEFLVSFYNNEISEKSEIFDDQFSVERPDGSNFTLKIRSTKLEDSAMYFCASKARLLSGNTIYFGEGSWLTVV.

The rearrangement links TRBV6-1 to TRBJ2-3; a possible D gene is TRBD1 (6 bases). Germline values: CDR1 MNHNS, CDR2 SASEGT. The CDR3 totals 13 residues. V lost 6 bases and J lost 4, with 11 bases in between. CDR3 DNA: TGTGCCAGCAGCCTGACAGGCTCAGATACGCAGTATTTT. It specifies CASSLTGSDTQYF.

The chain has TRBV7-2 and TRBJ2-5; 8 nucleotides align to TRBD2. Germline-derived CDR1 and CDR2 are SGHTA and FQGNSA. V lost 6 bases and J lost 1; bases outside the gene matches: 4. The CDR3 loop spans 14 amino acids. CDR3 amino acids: CASRPTSAQETQYF. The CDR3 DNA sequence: TGTGCCAGCAGGCCGACTAGCGCCCAAGAGACCCAGTACTTC.

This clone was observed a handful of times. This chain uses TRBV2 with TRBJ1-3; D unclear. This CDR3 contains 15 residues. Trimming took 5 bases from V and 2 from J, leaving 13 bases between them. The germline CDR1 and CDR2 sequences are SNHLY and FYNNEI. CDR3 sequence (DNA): TGTGCCAGCAGTCCTAGGCCCGGCCCTGGAAACACCATATATTTT. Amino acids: CASSPRPGPGNTIYF.

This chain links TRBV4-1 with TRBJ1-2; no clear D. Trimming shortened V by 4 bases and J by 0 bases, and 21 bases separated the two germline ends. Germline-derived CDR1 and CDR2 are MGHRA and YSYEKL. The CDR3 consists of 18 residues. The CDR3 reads CASSRNRGATRANYGYTF. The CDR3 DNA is TGCGCCAGCAGCCGAAACCGGGGAGCTACACGAGCTAACTATGGCTACACCTTC.

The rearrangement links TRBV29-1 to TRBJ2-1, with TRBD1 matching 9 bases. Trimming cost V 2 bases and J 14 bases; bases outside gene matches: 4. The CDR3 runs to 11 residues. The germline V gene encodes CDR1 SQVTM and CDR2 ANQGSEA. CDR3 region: CSVEWGQGEFF. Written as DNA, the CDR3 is TGCAGCGTTGAATGGGGACAGGGCGAGTTCTTC.

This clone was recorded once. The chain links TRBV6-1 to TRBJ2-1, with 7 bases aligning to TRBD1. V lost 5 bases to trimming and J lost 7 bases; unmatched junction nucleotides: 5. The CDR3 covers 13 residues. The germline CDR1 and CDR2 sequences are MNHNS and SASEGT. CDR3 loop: CASSPGQRNEQFF. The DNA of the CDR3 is TGTGCCAGCAGTCCGGGACAGAGGAATGAGCAGTTCTTC.

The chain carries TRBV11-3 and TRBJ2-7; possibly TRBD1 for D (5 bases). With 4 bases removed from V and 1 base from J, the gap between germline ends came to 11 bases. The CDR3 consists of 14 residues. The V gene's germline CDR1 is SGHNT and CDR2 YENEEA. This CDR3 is CASSSTRDSYEQYF. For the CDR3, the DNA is TGTGCCAGCAGCTCAACCAGGGATTCCTACGAGCAGTACTTC.

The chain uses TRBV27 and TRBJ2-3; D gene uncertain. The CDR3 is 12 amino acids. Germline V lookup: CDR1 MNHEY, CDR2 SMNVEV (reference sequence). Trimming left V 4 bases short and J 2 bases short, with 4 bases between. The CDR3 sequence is CASSSNTDTQYF. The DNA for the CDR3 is TGTGCCAGCAGTTCCAACACAGATACGCAGTATTTT.

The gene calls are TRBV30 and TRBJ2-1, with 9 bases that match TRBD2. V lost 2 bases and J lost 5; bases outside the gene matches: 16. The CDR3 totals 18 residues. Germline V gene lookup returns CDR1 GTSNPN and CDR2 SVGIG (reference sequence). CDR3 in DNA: TGTGCCTGGAGTAGGTACCCGGGGAGCGGGGGGTTTAACAATGAGCAGTTCTTC. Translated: CAWSRYPGSGGFNNEQFF.

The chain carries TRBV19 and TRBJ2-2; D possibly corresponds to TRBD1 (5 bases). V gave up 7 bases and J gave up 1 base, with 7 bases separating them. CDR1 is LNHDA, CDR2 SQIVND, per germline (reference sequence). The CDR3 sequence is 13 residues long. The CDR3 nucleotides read TGTGCCAGTACCGACAGGAACACCGGGGAGCTGTTTTTT. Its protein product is CASTDRNTGELFF.

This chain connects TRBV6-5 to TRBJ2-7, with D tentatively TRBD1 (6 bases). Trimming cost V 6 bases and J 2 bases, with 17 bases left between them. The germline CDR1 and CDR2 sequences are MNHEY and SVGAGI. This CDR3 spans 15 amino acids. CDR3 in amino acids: CASRNIGGGAYEQYF. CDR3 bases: TGTGCCAGCAGGAATATAGGGGGTGGGGCCTACGAGCAGTACTTC.

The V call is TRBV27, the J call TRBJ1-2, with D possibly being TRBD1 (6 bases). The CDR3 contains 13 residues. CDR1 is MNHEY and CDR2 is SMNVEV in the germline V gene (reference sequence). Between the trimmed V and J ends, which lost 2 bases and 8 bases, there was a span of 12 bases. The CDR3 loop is CASSLTWGQGYTF. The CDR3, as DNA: TGTGCCAGCAGTTTAACATGGGGGCAGGGCTACACCTTC.

The chain's CDR3 is CSVVPGGHEQFF. In DNA, the CDR3 is TGCAGCGTTGTTCCGGGAGGTCATGAGCAGTTCTTC. J is TRBJ2-1 and V is TRBV29-1; 7 nucleotides align to TRBD2. The CDR3 length is 12 residues. Germline-derived CDR1 and CDR2 are SQVTM and ANQGSEA. V trimming: 4 bases; J trimming: 8 bases; junction bases outside the gene matches: 5.

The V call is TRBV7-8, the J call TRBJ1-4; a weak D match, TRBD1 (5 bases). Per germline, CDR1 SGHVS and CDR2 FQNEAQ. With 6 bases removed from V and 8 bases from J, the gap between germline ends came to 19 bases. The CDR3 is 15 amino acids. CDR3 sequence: CASSPRRGGEEKLFF. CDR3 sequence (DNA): TGTGCCAGCAGTCCCCGACGAGGAGGGGAGGAAAAACTGTTTTTT. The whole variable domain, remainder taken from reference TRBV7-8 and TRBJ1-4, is GAGVSQSPRYKVAKRGQDVALRCDPISGHVSLFWYQQALGQGPEFLTYFQNEAQLDKSGLPSDRFFAERPEGSVSTLKIQRTQQEDSAVYLCASSPRRGGEEKLFFGSGTQLSVL.

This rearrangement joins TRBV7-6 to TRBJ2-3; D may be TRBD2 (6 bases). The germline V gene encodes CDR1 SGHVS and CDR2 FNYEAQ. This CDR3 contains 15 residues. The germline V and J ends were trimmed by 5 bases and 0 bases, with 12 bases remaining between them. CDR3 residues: CASSPLGGSTDTQYF. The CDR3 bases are TGTGCCAGCAGCCCCTTGGGGGGTAGCACAGATACGCAGTATTTT.

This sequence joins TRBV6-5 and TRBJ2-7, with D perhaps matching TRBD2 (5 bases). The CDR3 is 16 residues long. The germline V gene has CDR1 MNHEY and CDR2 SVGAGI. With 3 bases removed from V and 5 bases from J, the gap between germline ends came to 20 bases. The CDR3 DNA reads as TGTGCCAGCAGTTATGTTTCTGGGTCCGGGGTCCACGAGCAGTACTTC. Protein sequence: CASSYVSGSGVHEQYF.

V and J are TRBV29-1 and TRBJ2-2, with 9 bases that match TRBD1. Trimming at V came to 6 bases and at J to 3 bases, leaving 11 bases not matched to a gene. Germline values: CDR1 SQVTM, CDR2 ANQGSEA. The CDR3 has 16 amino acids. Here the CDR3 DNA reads TGCAGCGTGGCTTTACAGGGGGCGGTGGACACCGGGGAGCTGTTTTTT. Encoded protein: CSVALQGAVDTGELFF.

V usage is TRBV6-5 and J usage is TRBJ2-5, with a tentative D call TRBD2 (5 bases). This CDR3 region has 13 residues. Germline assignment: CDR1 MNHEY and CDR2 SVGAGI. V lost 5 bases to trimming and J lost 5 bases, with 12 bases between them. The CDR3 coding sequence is TGTGCCAGCAGTCACCGGGAAGGGGAGACCCAGTACTTC. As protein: CASSHREGETQYF.